This TCR beta chain was observed in a study of T cell changes during pregnancy in multiple sclerosis. Profiled with immunoSEQ multiplex PCR; TCRdb holds only in-frame clones, not every one. The repertoire holds about 67,000 clones, with 91% as singletons. This CDR3 region has 16 residues. J gave up 2 bases and V 4 bases, and 10 bases lay outside the gene matches. In germline, CDR1 is SGHDN, CDR2 FVKESK. This sample comprised peripheral blood, obtained in the first trimester of pregnancy. This chain uses TRBV14 with TRBJ1-1, with 7 positions matching TRBD1. The origin of this receptor is a female donor with multiple sclerosis, enrolled in a pregnancy study. DNA for the CDR3: TGTGCCAGCAGCCGGGGCCCTGGGACAGCAAACACTGAAGCTTTCTTT. Protein product: CASSRGPGTANTEAFF.